These 9 T cell receptor beta chains share one sample of origin, sequenced in a study of CD8+CD57+ T cells in acquired aplastic anemia. Using genomic DNA as the template, TCR beta VDJ and CDR3 profiling was carried out. TCRdb independently ran MiXCR on the reads; one entry per CDR3 protein. Among about 160,000 distinct CDR3 sequences listed, about 70% were seen once. Flow cytometry had shown expanded CD8+CD57+ cells in the patients chosen for sequencing. The source material was sorted CD4+, CD8+, or CD8+CD57+ T cells (not recorded which) from PBMCs. The receptors derive from a human donor with aplastic anemia.

The genes are TRBV5-5 and TRBJ2-3, with 7 bases fitting TRBD2. This CDR3 spans 17 amino acids. After removal of 4 bases from V and 5 bases from J, the junction contained 16 bases not matched to a gene. Per germline, CDR1 SGHKS and CDR2 YYEKEE (reference sequence). For the CDR3, the DNA is TGTGCCAGCAGCCAAGCTTCTCCTGGGACTATCCTAGATACGCAGTATTTT. It is translated as CASSQASPGTILDTQYF.

On this clonotype: The germline gene is not matched at one end of the junction; a read error may be the cause. The chain recombines TRBV11-2 with TRBJ2-3, with 8 bases fitting TRBD1. From germline, CDR1 is SGHAT and CDR2 FQNNGV. This CDR3 contains 14 residues. CDR3 residues: CANSLTGATDTQYF. DNA of the CDR3: TGTGCCAACAGCTTGACAGGGGCCACAGATACGCAGTATTTT.

This sequence joins TRBV25-1 and TRBJ2-5, with D perhaps given as TRBD1 or TRBD2 (5 bases each). Trimming took 6 bases from V and 2 from J, leaving 13 bases between them. Germline lookup yields CDR1 MGHDK and CDR2 SYGVNS. The CDR3 runs 14 residues. CDR3 amino acids: CASRGRDPQETQYF. The DNA for the CDR3 is TGTGCCAGCAGAGGCAGGGACCCACAAGAGACCCAGTACTTC. Together with reference TRBV25-1 and TRBJ2-5, the CDR3 gives the full variable domain: EADIYQTPRYLVIGTGKKITLECSQTMGHDKMYWYQQDPGMELHLIHYSYGVNSTEKGDLSSESTVSRIRTEHFPLTLESARPSHTSQYLCASRGRDPQETQYFGPGTRLLVL.

The genes are TRBV11-2 and TRBJ1-1; a weak D match, TRBD1 (5 bases). CDR1 is SGHAT and CDR2 is FQNNGV in the germline V gene. V was cut by 1 base and J by 4 bases, with 10 bases left in between. CDR3 size: 14 residues. This CDR3 is CASSLGRGGTEAFF. The CDR3 bases are TGTGCCAGCAGCTTAGGAAGGGGTGGCACTGAAGCTTTCTTT.

The CDR3 reads CASSLGDPNTEAFF. CDR3 bases: TGCGCCAGCAGCTTGGGGGACCCGAACACTGAAGCTTTCTTT. The chain combines TRBV5-1 with TRBJ1-1; possibly TRBD1 for D (5 bases). Germline values: CDR1 SGHRS, CDR2 YFSETQ. The CDR3 has 14 residues. V gave up 0 bases and J gave up 1 base, with 7 bases separating them. The whole variable domain, filled in from reference TRBV5-1 and TRBJ1-1, reads KAGVTQTPRYLIKTRGQQVTLSCSPISGHRSVSWYQQTPGQGLQFLFEYFSETQRNKGNFPGRFSGRQFSNSRSEMNVSTLELGDSALYLCASSLGDPNTEAFFGQGTRLTVV.

The chain employs TRBV20-1 and TRBJ1-1; no firm D call. Germline CDR1 and CDR2: DFQATT and SNEGSKA (reference sequence). This CDR3 spans 18 amino acids. V was pared by 0 bases and J by 3 bases, with 23 bases between. For the CDR3, the DNA is TGCAGTGCTAGAGATCGAGGGAGTGGGATCGTGACGTACACTGAAGCTTTCTTT. Translation gives CSARDRGSGIVTYTEAFF.

This clonotype was counted many times. The V call is TRBV6-1, the J call TRBJ2-2; D is possibly TRBD1 (6 bases). There are 13 residues in the CDR3. Trimming removed 8 bases from V and 7 bases from J, with 14 bases in between. Germline CDR1 is MNHNS and CDR2 is SASEGT. This CDR3 is CASGFQGFGELFF. Written as DNA, the CDR3 is TGTGCCAGCGGCTTCCAGGGGTTCGGGGAGCTGTTTTTT.

This clonotype was counted many times. The chain couples TRBV29-1 to TRBJ2-1; the D gene is possibly TRBD1 (6 bases). This CDR3 is 13 amino acids long. Trimming pared 7 bases from V and 6 bases from J, leaving 16 bases between. Germline assignment: CDR1 SQVTM and CDR2 ANQGSEA. DNA for the CDR3: TGCAGCGCCCACCACAGGGAACCCAATGAGCAGTTCTTC. Its protein product is CSAHHREPNEQFF.

This clonotype was seen a single time. The chain is built from TRBV4-3 and TRBJ1-6, with 7 bases identical to TRBD1. Germline lookup yields CDR1 LGHNA and CDR2 YSLEER. This CDR3 is built from 16 residues. After removal of 5 bases from V and 2 bases from J, the junction contained 6 bases not matched to a gene. This chain's CDR3 is CASSSQGVTYNSPLHF. The CDR3 nucleotides read TGCGCCAGCAGCTCCCAGGGGGTAACCTATAATTCACCCCTCCACTTT.